By share, the clone carrying this T cell receptor (beta chain) counts as medium-sized. What it binds is unknown. These data belong to a study of spatial heterogeneity in lung cancer. Study-level information: Among detected sequences, beta-chain ones consistently exceeded alpha-chain ones in number. There was a strong correlation between the counts of TCR transcripts measured in tumor regions and a T cell transcriptional module score that was calculated from matched bulk RNA-seq. Study-wide points: Ubiquitous and regional expanded TCR counts mirrored ubiquitous and regional nonsynonymous mutation counts, respectively. Tracking of tumor mutation counts was seen in expanded intratumoral alpha and beta TCR counts.

The time point here: sample taken at primary tumor resection. Whole RNA, isolated from tumor, nontumor lung or frozen PBMC, was sequenced without prior sorting. TCRdb redid the calling of the 5' RACE reads with MiXCR, one entry per CDR3 protein. Seen here are 2,500 to 3,500 distinct CDR3 sequences, around 6.3% observed once, and the top ten hold about 34%. The CDR3 spans 15 residues. Germline values: CDR1 SGHDT, CDR2 YYEEEE. Trimming removed 1 base at V and 4 bases at J, with 12 bases between. This TCR derives from a male donor with early-stage non-small cell lung cancer. Sample: lung tumor tissue, taken at surgery. The chain joins TRBV5-6 to TRBJ1-5; no clear D. The CDR3 region has the DNA TGTGCCAGCAGCTTGCAAGGGTCGTGGAATCAGCCCCAGCATTTT. The encoded protein is CASSLQGSWNQPQHF.